The clone carrying this TCR beta chain was picked up a small number of times. This sample is part of a study of identical twins. TCRdb independently ran MiXCR on the 5' RACE reads; one entry per CDR3 protein. Of over 600,000 distinct CDR3 sequences listed, 21% are singletons. The same data also contributed to another study, on T cells expressing NK-cell markers. In that study: Repertoire data for TCR beta were derived from sorted T cells (CD3+CD56+NKG2C+, CD3+CD56+NKG2C- and CD3+CD56-NKG2C+). NKG2C+ dominant clonotype frequencies in about 6 donors were roughly 1.0-8% of CD8+ T cells.

The sequence derives from a woman between 18 and 29 years old in good health. Sequencing input: PBMCs.

The CDR3 DNA reads TGTGCCAGCAGTTTAAATGGTAGACGTAATGAAAAACTGTTTTTT. Translation: CASSLNGRRNEKLFF. V and J are TRBV12-3 or TRBV12-4 and TRBJ1-4; D remains unclear. Trimming removed 2 bases at V and 4 bases at J, with 11 bases between. This CDR3 is 15 amino acids long.